This TCR beta chain is from a study of blood T cell repertoires in COVID-19. Study background: There were acute and convalescent COVID-19 samples, and they came from the United States, Italy and Spain. Sample material is recorded as cDNA or gDNA derived from T cells, B-cell-depleted T cells, or PBMCs.

V lost 5 bases, J lost 3 bases, and 17 bases lay in between. Germline CDR1 KGHSH, CDR2 LQKENI. The CDR3 has 16 amino acids. Sequencing used immunoSEQ multiplex PCR; TCRdb keeps in-frame clones, though not all of them. The sample lists approximately 500,000 clones; roughly 87% were seen once. This clonotype was obtained from a man aged 18 to 30 with COVID-19, enrolled during active disease. J is TRBJ2-1 and V is TRBV18, with D tentatively TRBD1 (6 bases). Sequencing used peripheral blood. CDR3 amino acids: CASSSRGTGRYNEQFF. The CDR3 DNA is TGTGCCAGCTCATCAAGAGGTACAGGGCGCTACAATGAGCAGTTCTTC.